Sequencing of this T cell receptor (beta chain) was carried out in a study of a mutant IDH1 vaccine in newly diagnosed glioma. A word on this clone: Its antigen is not identified.

Time point described: week 35, safety follow-up. A single vaccine dose contained 300 ug of mutant IDH1 20-mer peptide, and topical imiquimod was used with it. Profiled with immunoSEQ multiplex PCR; TCRdb holds only in-frame clones, not every one. This sample has tens of thousands of clones, with about 86% found just once. The CDR3 loop spans 15 amino acids. Germline V gene sequence: CDR1 MNHEY, CDR2 SMNVEV (reference sequence). Trimming took off 6 bases at V and 1 base at J, with 15 bases between the two ends. The receptor comes from a man aged 35 to 55 with glioma. V usage is TRBV27 and J usage is TRBJ2-5; tentative D call: TRBD2 (5 bases). Specimen: PBMCs, collected from a glioma patient whose treatment included an IDH1 peptide vaccine. The CDR3 here is CASSLDLAGQETQYF. In DNA form, the CDR3 reads TGTGCCAGCAGCCTAGACCTAGCTGGCCAAGAGACCCAGTACTTC.